This T cell receptor (beta chain) was identified in a study of spatial heterogeneity in lung cancer. Deletions cut 4 bases from V and 5 bases from J, with 18 bases between. The CDR3 contains 15 residues. Germline assignment: CDR1 SGHRS and CDR2 YFSETQ. TCRdb ran MiXCR on the 5' RACE reads and lists one entry per CDR3 protein. The table shows under 150,000 distinct CDR3 sequences, with 10% to 12% occurring only once. The sample's time point: blood at routine non-recurrence follow-up after resection. The V call is TRBV5-1, the J call TRBJ1-2; a weak D match, TRBD1 (5 bases). The sequence came from a female donor with early-stage non-small cell lung cancer. The source material was PBMCs, sampled at follow-up. CDR3 protein: CASSPFGQGGYGYTF. In DNA, the CDR3 is TGCGCCAGCAGCCCCTTCGGTCAGGGCGGATATGGCTACACCTTC.